This T cell receptor (beta chain) was recovered during a study of cytomegalovirus exposure and HLA in healthy donors. In the PCR, 60 Vbeta and 13 Jbeta primers were used. Profiling relied on immunoSEQ multiplex PCR, and the TCRdb table lists in-frame clones only, not all of them. The data show roughly 140,000 clones, with approximately 78% seen just once and roughly 4.3% held by the top ten. Healthy individuals who donated bone marrow served as the donors. This CDR3 has 15 residues. V gave up 7 bases and J gave up 3 bases, with 18 bases separating them. Germline V CDR1 and CDR2: SEHNR, FQNEAQ (reference sequence).

The rearrangement joins TRBV7-9 to TRBJ2-5, with D possibly being TRBD2 (6 bases). The origin of this receptor is a woman between 35 and 50 years old in good health and CMV-seropositive. The sequencing sample was made of PBMCs. The CDR3 here is CASTQGGAAKETQYF. Written as DNA, the CDR3 is TGTGCCAGCACCCAGGGAGGAGCGGCCAAAGAGACCCAGTACTTC.